These T cell receptor beta chains were read from a single sample in a study of cytomegalovirus exposure and HLA in healthy donors. Some clones are missing from TCRdb's copy, which holds only in-frame ones; the method was immunoSEQ multiplex PCR. The data contain roughly 65,000 clones, roughly nine tenths of them seen just once; the ten biggest clones take up about 3%. Input material: PBMCs. The receptors here all came from a man aged 18 to 35 in good health and CMV-seronegative. Both conserved end residues are part of each CDR3. A D gene is named only where the DNA matches it firmly. Clone sizes are given selectively: once, few, many, or a class where the clone is expanded.

V	size	J	D	CDR3	DNA
TRBV4-3	once	TRBJ2-3	NA	CASSQESRSTDTQYF	TGCGCCAGCAGCCAAGAATCCCGTAGCACAGATACGCAGTATTTT
TRBV7-9	NA	TRBJ2-7	NA	CASIGTNSYEQYF	TGTGCCAGCATAGGGACAAATTCCTACGAGCAGTACTTC
TRBV28	NA	TRBJ1-1	NA	CASSLWGAPMNTEAFF	TGTGCCAGCAGTTTATGGGGGGCACCCATGAACACTGAAGCTTTCTTT
TRBV7-9	NA	TRBJ2-4	TRBD2	CASSPGLAVAKNIQYF	TGTGCCAGCAGCCCAGGACTAGCGGTAGCCAAAAACATTCAGTACTTC
TRBV11-2	NA	TRBJ2-1	NA	CASSSKDTAYNEQFF	TGTGCCAGCAGCTCCAAAGACACGGCATACAATGAGCAGTTCTTC
TRBV9	NA	TRBJ1-2	NA	CASSDPNRAQKYGYTF	TGTGCCAGCAGCGACCCCAACAGGGCGCAGAAATATGGCTACACCTTC
TRBV9	NA	TRBJ2-6	NA	CASSVFLSGANVLTF	TGTGCCAGCAGCGTATTTCTCTCTGGGGCCAACGTCCTGACTTTC
TRBV19	NA	TRBJ2-1	NA	CASSPFIAVSYNEQFF	TGTGCCAGTAGTCCCTTTATAGCGGTCTCCTACAATGAGCAGTTCTTC
TRBV5-4	NA	TRBJ1-3	NA	CASSLFTSSGNTIYF	TGTGCCAGCAGCTTGTTCACCAGCTCTGGAAACACCATATATTTT
TRBV14	NA	TRBJ2-1	NA	CASSQDPSINNEQFF	TGTGCCAGCAGCCAAGATCCCAGTATTAACAATGAGCAGTTCTTC
TRBV7-2	NA	TRBJ2-1	TRBD2	CASSPTAGGPNEQFF	TGTGCCAGCAGCCCAACTGCGGGAGGGCCAAATGAGCAGTTCTTC
TRBV4-1	once	TRBJ2-1	TRBD2	CASSRFSRESEQFF	TGCGCCAGCAGCCGTTTCTCGCGGGAGTCTGAGCAGTTCTTC
TRBV6-5	NA	TRBJ2-7	TRBD1	CASSRTGLTYEQYF	TGTGCCAGCAGTCGGACAGGGCTGACCTACGAGCAGTACTTC
TRBV12-5	NA	TRBJ2-5	TRBD1	CARDRRPGETQYF	TGTGCTAGGGACAGGCGTCCGGGGGAGACCCAGTACTTC
TRBV19	NA	TRBJ1-4	TRBD1	CASREQGNEKLFF	TGTGCCAGTAGGGAACAGGGGAATGAAAAACTGTTTTTT
TRBV6-1	NA	TRBJ1-1	NA	CASSEGWGQENTEAFF	TGTGCCAGCAGTGAAGGCTGGGGGCAGGAAAACACTGAAGCTTTCTTT
TRBV6-6	NA	TRBJ2-1	NA	CASRTRERVSYNEQFF	TGTGCCAGCAGAACCCGAGAGCGGGTTTCCTACAATGAGCAGTTCTTC
TRBV28	NA	TRBJ2-3	TRBD1	CASSLSPWTGSTDTQYF	TGTGCCAGCAGTTTATCCCCCTGGACAGGGAGCACAGATACGCAGTATTTT
TRBV7-3	NA	TRBJ2-7	TRBD2	CASSLFGTSGTYEQYF	TGTGCCAGCAGCTTATTTGGGACTAGCGGTACCTACGAGCAGTACTTC
TRBV18	NA	TRBJ2-7	TRBD2	CASSLPTGGAYEQYF	TGTGCCAGCTCACTACCAACGGGGGGTGCCTACGAGCAGTACTTC
TRBV28	NA	TRBJ2-7	TRBD2	CASSLVELTRTSGTFYEQYF	TGTGCCAGCAGTTTGGTAGAGCTAACTAGGACTAGCGGGACTTTCTACGAGCAGTACTTC
TRBV4-3	NA	TRBJ2-7	TRBD1	CASSPRGADRGINEQYF	TGCGCCAGCAGCCCCCGAGGAGCGGACAGGGGCATCAACGAGCAGTACTTC
TRBV18	NA	TRBJ1-2	TRBD1	CASSPLRGQGADYGYTF	TGTGCCAGCTCACCACTCCGAGGACAGGGGGCTGACTATGGCTACACCTTC
TRBV28	NA	TRBJ2-1	TRBD1	CASTTGTVYNEQFF	TGTGCCAGCACCACCGGGACAGTTTACAATGAGCAGTTCTTC
TRBV7-8	once	TRBJ2-2	TRBD2	CASSPGTRPTGELFF	TGTGCCAGCAGCCCCGGGACTAGGCCCACCGGGGAGCTGTTTTTT
TRBV7-2	NA	TRBJ2-1	NA	CASYSPRDYNEQFF	TGTGCCAGCTACAGCCCGAGGGACTACAATGAGCAGTTCTTC
TRBV27	NA	TRBJ2-1	TRBD1	CASQDRGSFEVGYNEQFF	TGTGCCAGCCAGGACAGGGGGTCTTTTGAGGTGGGATACAATGAGCAGTTCTTC
TRBV29-1	NA	TRBJ2-1	NA	CSVEDPTDLANNEQFF	TGCAGCGTTGAAGATCCGACTGACCTGGCTAACAATGAGCAGTTCTTC
TRBV4-2	NA	TRBJ2-2	NA	CASSQVGQGGTGELFF	TGTGCCAGCAGCCAAGTCGGGCAGGGAGGAACCGGGGAGCTGTTTTTT
TRBV19	NA	TRBJ2-5	TRBD1	CASRSGTGIQETQYF	TGTGCCAGTAGAAGCGGGACAGGGATCCAAGAGACCCAGTACTTC
TRBV5-6	NA	TRBJ2-5	TRBD2	CASSQETSGYETQYF	TGTGCCAGCAGCCAGGAGACTAGCGGGTATGAGACCCAGTACTTC
TRBV5-4	few	TRBJ2-3	TRBD2	CASSLGGGSTDTQYF	TGTGCCAGCAGCTTGGGTGGCGGGAGTACAGATACGCAGTATTTT
TRBV7-3	NA	TRBJ2-7	NA	CASSQGGPREQYF	TGTGCCAGCAGCCAAGGGGGTCCGCGCGAGCAGTACTTC
TRBV7-6	once	TRBJ2-7	NA	CASSPGTFFEQYF	TGTGCCAGCAGCCCCGGGACATTCTTCGAGCAGTACTTC
TRBV30	NA	TRBJ1-4	NA	CAWNLGISPEKLFF	TGTGCCTGGAATCTCGGGATCTCCCCTGAAAAACTGTTTTTT
TRBV30	NA	TRBJ1-5	NA	CAWSPQYSNQPQHF	TGTGCCTGGAGTCCCCAGTATAGCAATCAGCCCCAGCATTTT
TRBV9	NA	TRBJ2-5	NA	CASSVVGAETQYF	TGTGCCAGCAGCGTAGTTGGGGCTGAGACCCAGTACTTC
TRBV27	NA	TRBJ2-1	NA	CASSLYRGLPEEQFF	TGTGCCAGCAGTTTATATAGGGGCCTACCCGAAGAGCAGTTCTTC
TRBV7-3	NA	TRBJ1-1	NA	CASSLDGIRTEAFF	TGTGCCAGCAGCCTGGACGGGATAAGGACTGAAGCTTTCTTT
TRBV14	NA	TRBJ1-3	NA	CASSRGHAGNTIYF	TGTGCCAGCAGCCGCGGACACGCCGGAAACACCATATATTTT
TRBV10-3	NA	TRBJ1-4	NA	CAIGSSGEKLFF	TGTGCCATCGGGAGTTCTGGAGAAAAACTGTTTTTT
TRBV11-2	NA	TRBJ2-5	TRBD1	CASSLVRGQETQYF	TGTGCCAGCAGCCTCGTCAGGGGGCAAGAGACCCAGTACTTC
TRBV28	NA	TRBJ2-2	TRBD2	CASSSLAGNTGELFF	TGTGCCAGCAGTTCACTAGCGGGGAACACCGGGGAGCTGTTTTTT
TRBV18	NA	TRBJ2-1	TRBD2	CASSPLAGPTRGNEQFF	TGTGCCAGCTCACCACTAGCGGGACCAACCCGGGGGAATGAGCAGTTCTTC
TRBV4-2	NA	TRBJ1-2	NA	CASSHLGGEPSKTYTF	TGTGCCAGCAGCCACTTAGGGGGGGAGCCATCTAAAACTTACACCTTC
TRBV7-9	NA	TRBJ2-7	NA	CASSLDTPYEQYF	TGTGCCAGCAGCTTAGACACCCCCTACGAGCAGTACTTC
TRBV2	NA	TRBJ1-2	NA	CASSDWASSDYGYTF	TGTGCCAGCAGCGATTGGGCCAGCTCCGACTATGGCTACACCTTC
TRBV9	NA	TRBJ1-4	NA	CASSPTGATNEKLFF	TGTGCCAGCAGCCCTACAGGTGCAACTAATGAAAAACTGTTTTTT
TRBV11-2	once	TRBJ1-1	TRBD1	CASSPPGQAGAFF	TGTGCCAGCAGCCCCCCCGGACAGGCGGGAGCTTTCTTT
TRBV28	NA	TRBJ2-7	NA	CASSLGQGPSYEQYF	TGTGCCAGCAGCTTGGGGCAGGGTCCTTCCTACGAGCAGTACTTC
TRBV4-1	NA	TRBJ2-7	NA	CASSLSPDSTYEQYF	TGCGCCAGCAGCCTTTCCCCTGACTCCACCTACGAGCAGTACTTC
TRBV4-3	few	TRBJ2-2	TRBD2	CASSRSPTGTSGSTGELFF	TGCGCCAGCAGCCGGTCACCCACCGGGACTAGCGGCTCCACCGGGGAGCTGTTTTTT
TRBV9	NA	TRBJ1-2	NA	CASSVAGHSGYTF	TGTGCCAGCAGCGTAGCGGGACACTCTGGCTACACCTTC
TRBV7-8	NA	TRBJ2-3	TRBD2	CASGGLAGGPGTDTQYF	TGTGCCAGCGGAGGACTAGCGGGAGGCCCGGGCACAGATACGCAGTATTTT
TRBV5-1	NA	TRBJ2-3	NA	CASSLGLGPSTDTQYF	TGCGCCAGCAGCTTGGGCCTGGGGCCTAGCACAGATACGCAGTATTTT
TRBV11-2	NA	TRBJ2-1	NA	CASATGSNNEQFF	TGTGCCAGCGCAACGGGATCTAACAATGAGCAGTTCTTC
TRBV6-5	NA	TRBJ1-4	NA	CASSYSTGSYEKLFF	TGTGCCAGCAGTTACTCGACCGGGTCCTATGAAAAACTGTTTTTT